These T cell receptor beta chains were read from a single sample in a study of shared clonotypes between healthy human individuals. The assay was immunoSEQ multiplex PCR, and TCRdb's table has in-frame clones only and misses some. Counted here are some 1 million clones, around four fifths occurring once; the ten biggest clones make up about 1.4%. The sequencing input was memory CD4+ T cells sorted from blood. The receptors were sampled from a man younger than 35 in good health. The CDR3 runs from the conserved cysteine through the conserved F or W. D genes are given only for firm matches. The size entry is marked missing in some rows and otherwise reads once, few, many or a size class.

abundance | j_gene | v_gene | d_gene | CDR3nt | CDR3aa
. | TRBJ1-1 | TRBV20-1 | . | TGCAGTGCAGGTGTGGAGCTGGCTTTCTTT | CSAGVELAFF
. | TRBJ2-1 | TRBV7-9 | . | TGTGCCAGCAGCTTAGCGCAAGGGGCGTCGTACAATGAGCAGTTCTTC | CASSLAQGASYNEQFF
few | TRBJ2-7 | TRBV6-1 | TRBD2 | TGTGCCAGCAGTTCGGCCGGGACTAGCATCTACGAGCAGTACTTC | CASSSAGTSIYEQYF
. | TRBJ1-6 | TRBV25-1 | TRBD1 | TGTGCCAGCAGTGAATCGCTGGGACAGCTTAATTATTCACCCCTCCACTTT | CASSESLGQLNYSPLHF
few | TRBJ1-1 | TRBV7-2 | TRBD1 | TGTGCCAGCAGCCGAGGGACAGAGAACACTGAAGCTTTCTTT | CASSRGTENTEAFF
. | TRBJ1-2 | TRBV6-6 | . | TGTGCCAGCAGTTACGCTCGGGGGGCTTATGGCTACACCTTC | CASSYARGAYGYTF
. | TRBJ1-3 | TRBV2 | . | TGTGCCAGCAGTGGACCAGGACGGGAAGCAGGAAACACCATATATTTT | CASSGPGREAGNTIYF
few | TRBJ2-5 | TRBV7-8 | . | TGTGCCAGCAGCCCTAGTGTAAATCGGATGCCGCGAGAGACCCAGTACTTC | CASSPSVNRMPRETQYF
many | TRBJ2-2 | TRBV9 | . | TGTGCCAGCAGCGTCGCTTCGGGCGGGGAGCTGTTTTTT | CASSVASGGELFF
. | TRBJ1-4 | TRBV5-1 | . | TGCGCCAGCAGCTTGGGCACTACAACTAATGAAAAACTGTTTTTT | CASSLGTTTNEKLFF